The entry below describes one T cell receptor (beta chain). Its antigen is unknown. The data originate from a study of neoadjuvant nivolumab and ipilimumab in lung cancer. TCRdb keeps only in-frame clones here, not all; method: immunoSEQ multiplex PCR. This table holds approximately 35,000 clones, approximately 92% found once. General study results and limits: Compared with tumor-adjacent uninvolved lung, resected tumors showed greater richness and clonality. A small number of samples were TCR sequenced. From pretherapy to surgery, tumor richness and clonality rose with dual therapy. Pathologic regression was not significantly tied to TCR clonality.

This CDR3 contains 14 residues. The ends lost 3 bases at V and 2 bases at J; junction bases unmatched: 4. Germline-derived CDR1 and CDR2 are SGHRS and YFSETQ. Sequenced material: peripheral blood, taken after neoadjuvant nivolumab, alone or with ipilimumab, at or shortly before surgery. The source is an adult with non-small cell lung cancer. The chain links TRBV5-1 to TRBJ2-5; 7 nucleotides agree with TRBD2. The CDR3 sequence is CASSSGGSQETQYF. CDR3 sequence (DNA): TGCGCCAGCAGCTCGGGAGGCTCTCAAGAGACCCAGTACTTC.